The 24 T cell receptor beta chains presented below share a single source sample, sequenced in a study of blood T cells in healthy people across ages. A sample-barcoded 5' primer and a J-beta primer mix were used in a second PCR of roughly 7 to 12 cycles. From the 5' RACE reads, TCRdb called clonotypes with MiXCR, one entry per CDR3 protein. The sample lists around 1,900,000 distinct CDR3 sequences, 39% occurring once. The sequenced sample consisted of blood. These receptors were collected from a human donor in good health.

This clonotype was seen only a few times. This chain uses TRBV11-3 with TRBJ1-2; no clear D gene. The germline V and J ends were trimmed by 6 bases and 7 bases, with 21 bases remaining between them. Germline CDR1 SGHNT, CDR2 YENEEA. The CDR3 consists of 15 residues. The CDR3 nucleotides read TGTGCCAGCAGTCTTAGTGGGTTGGATTCTATTGGCTACACCTTC. Its protein product is CASSLSGLDSIGYTF.

The chain is built from TRBV11-3 and TRBJ2-3; D may be TRBD2 (6 bases). This CDR3 region has 16 residues. Trimming removed 2 bases at V and 6 bases at J, with 18 bases between. Germline V lookup: CDR1 SGHNT, CDR2 YENEEA. CDR3 region: CASSLTSFPLADTQYF. In DNA form, the CDR3 reads TGTGCCAGCAGCTTAACTAGCTTTCCACTCGCCGATACGCAGTATTTT.

This clonotype was seen only a few times. The rearrangement uses TRBV29-1 and TRBJ2-1, with D tentatively TRBD2 (5 bases). V shed 5 bases and J shed 2 bases, with 10 bases lying between them. The CDR3 sequence is 13 residues long. The germline V gene encodes CDR1 SQVTM and CDR2 ANQGSEA. CDR3 in amino acids: CSVPGLAYNEQFF. CDR3 DNA: TGCAGCGTTCCTGGACTGGCCTACAATGAGCAGTTCTTC.

This sequence joins TRBV19 and TRBJ1-2, with 8 bases that match TRBD1. J gave up 5 bases and V 10 bases, and 9 bases lay outside the gene matches. CDR1 is LNHDA, CDR2 SQIVND, per germline (reference sequence). The CDR3 sequence is 13 residues long. DNA of the CDR3: TGTGCCACCAGGGGACAGGAAGGGTATGGCTACACCTTC. It translates to CATRGQEGYGYTF.

V and J are TRBV12-5 and TRBJ1-5; D is ambiguous. CDR3 length: 19 amino acids. Trimming removed 5 bases at V and 0 bases at J, with 23 bases between. CDR1 is LGHNT and CDR2 is FRNRAP in the germline V gene. In DNA form, the CDR3 reads TGTGCTAGTGGTGCACCGTTCCTGGGCCTAGCCGTTAGCAATCAGCCCCAGCATTTT. Its protein is CASGAPFLGLAVSNQPQHF.

Remarks on this clonotype: A much larger clone sits a single nucleotide away, making a read error possible. The chain combines TRBV29-1 with TRBJ2-1; TRBD1 matches 11 bases. V lost 4 bases to trimming and J lost 7 bases; unmatched junction nucleotides: 9. CDR3 length: 15 amino acids. Germline CDR1 is SQVTM and CDR2 is ANQGSEA. The CDR3 DNA sequence: TGCAGCGTTGTGATATGGGACAGGGGGAGGAATGAGCAGTTCTTC. This encodes CSVVIWDRGRNEQFF.

CDR3 residues: CSVGFGGANYGYTF. CDR3 in DNA: TGCAGCGTTGGTTTTGGGGGGGCTAACTATGGCTACACCTTC. The V gene is TRBV29-1, the J gene TRBJ1-2, with a weak D call TRBD1 (5 bases). V dropped 4 bases and J dropped 0 bases, with 12 bases sitting between them. CDR3 size: 14 residues. Germline assignment: CDR1 SQVTM and CDR2 ANQGSEA.

This clonotype turned up a few times. The chain employs TRBV3-1 and TRBJ2-7; 9 bases are shared with TRBD1. From germline, CDR1 is LGHDT and CDR2 YNNKEL (reference sequence). This CDR3 is built from 15 residues. With 0 bases clipped from V and 4 bases from J, the junction kept 4 bases outside the gene matches. The CDR3 here is CASSQDLQGAYEQYF. DNA of the CDR3: TGTGCCAGCAGCCAAGATCTACAGGGGGCTTACGAGCAGTACTTC.

This clonotype has a handful of counts. This chain connects TRBV4-1 to TRBJ2-7, with TRBD1 matching 12 bases. V dropped 0 bases and J dropped 0; count of bases not matched to a gene: 6. The germline V gene has CDR1 MGHRA and CDR2 YSYEKL. This CDR3 is 18 amino acids long. In nucleotides, the CDR3 is TGCGCCAGCAGCCAAGAGGGACAGGGGGCCCCTTTCTCCTACGAGCAGTACTTC. Protein: CASSQEGQGAPFSYEQYF.

The chain has TRBV7-8 and TRBJ2-1, with 15 bases matching TRBD2. The CDR3 is 21 residues long. CDR1 and CDR2 from the germline V gene are SGHVS and FQNEAQ. V lost 7 bases, J lost 0 bases, and 16 bases stayed unmatched. CDR3 nucleotide sequence: TGTGCCAGCACCGTACTCCCTTCGGGACTAGCGGGGGGCAACTCCTACAATGAGCAGTTCTTC. It specifies CASTVLPSGLAGGNSYNEQFF.

The chain links TRBV13 to TRBJ2-7; 7 bases line up with TRBD2. The germline CDR1 and CDR2 sequences are PRHDT and FYEKMQ (reference sequence). The CDR3 is 15 amino acids. Trimming removed 5 bases from V and 5 bases from J; junction bases left unmatched: 12. Written as DNA, the CDR3 is TGTGCCAGCAGCCTCCTGGGTGCGGGGGAGGACGAGCAGTACTTC. This gives the protein CASSLLGAGEDEQYF.

This chain connects TRBV18 to TRBJ1-5, with D hard to call. Germline V gives CDR1 KGHSH, CDR2 LQKENI. Trimming removed 5 bases from V and 2 bases from J, with 7 bases in between. The CDR3 extends over 13 amino acids. Written as DNA, the CDR3 is TGTGCCAGCTCATCCTTACGCAATCAGCCCCAGCATTTT. Amino acid sequence: CASSSLRNQPQHF.

This rearrangement joins TRBV6-2 or TRBV6-3 to TRBJ2-1, with 8 bases lining up with TRBD2. The germline CDR1 and CDR2 sequences are MNHEY and SVGEGT. Trimming took 7 bases from V and 8 from J; bases not matched to a gene: 13. This CDR3 spans 15 amino acids. The CDR3 bases are TGTGCCAGCACCGTGCCGGGACTAGGGGTCGATGAGCAGTTCTTC. This translates into CASTVPGLGVDEQFF.

The chain joins TRBV7-2 to TRBJ2-5; 10 bases match TRBD1. Germline V gives CDR1 SGHTA, CDR2 FQGNSA. The CDR3 is 15 residues long. With V trimmed by 5 bases and J by 0 bases, 3 bases remained unmatched. The CDR3 protein is CASSPDRGYQETQYF. In DNA form, the CDR3 reads TGTGCCAGCAGCCCGGACAGGGGGTACCAAGAGACCCAGTACTTC.

V gene TRBV12-3 or TRBV12-4 combines with J gene TRBJ1-5; D unresolved. The CDR3 is made up of 12 amino acids. V gave up 3 bases and J gave up 9 bases, with 9 bases separating them. The CDR3 here is CASSLAETPQHF. The DNA for the CDR3 is TGTGCCAGCAGTTTGGCTGAAACGCCCCAGCATTTT.

The chain recombines TRBV6-5 with TRBJ1-5, with D perhaps TRBD1 (5 bases). The V gene lost 5 bases and the J gene lost 0 bases, with 11 bases spanning the gap. This CDR3 has 15 residues. Germline V gene sequence: CDR1 MNHEY, CDR2 SVGAGI. The CDR3 sequence is CASSRGRYSNQPQHF. The CDR3 region has the DNA TGTGCCAGCAGTAGGGGACGGTATAGCAATCAGCCCCAGCATTTT.

This clonotype was counted between two and nine times. V usage is TRBV4-2 and J usage is TRBJ2-3, with 9 bases aligning to TRBD2. After removal of 0 bases from V and 6 bases from J, the junction contained 7 bases not matched to a gene. Per the germline V gene, CDR1 is LGHNA and CDR2 is YNFKEQ. This CDR3 spans 16 amino acids. CDR3 residues: CASSQEWVAGEDTQYF. The CDR3 DNA reads as TGTGCCAGCAGCCAAGAGTGGGTAGCGGGGGAGGATACGCAGTATTTT.

The chain uses TRBV7-2 and TRBJ2-3; D unresolved. Trimming shortened V by 7 bases and J by 2 bases, and 13 bases separated the two germline ends. The CDR3 is 14 residues long. Germline V gene lookup returns CDR1 SGHTA and CDR2 FQGNSA. CDR3 coding DNA: TGTGCCAGCACTCGGCCGAAAAACACAGATACGCAGTATTTT. Translation gives CASTRPKNTDTQYF.

This clonotype was picked up a small number of times. The chain links TRBV12-3 or TRBV12-4 to TRBJ2-5, with no clear D. Deletions cut 6 bases from V and 5 bases from J, with 10 bases between. This CDR3 is built from 12 residues. CDR3: CASRLGFETQYF. Here the CDR3 DNA reads TGTGCCAGCAGGCTAGGGTTTGAGACCCAGTACTTC.

CDR3 residues: CASSPTGALDGYTF. The CDR3 DNA follows: TGCGCCAGCAGCCCTACAGGGGCCTTGGATGGCTACACCTTC. This sequence joins TRBV5-1 and TRBJ1-2, with 7 bases lining up with TRBD1. CDR3 size: 14 residues. The trim removed 4 bases at V and 6 bases at J, leaving 9 bases unmatched. CDR1 and CDR2 from the germline V gene are SGHRS and YFSETQ.

The chain has TRBV15 and TRBJ2-4; a possible D gene is TRBD1 (6 bases). The DNA matches TRBJ2-7 better at its end, which makes the J call doubtful. Germline-derived CDR1 and CDR2 are LNHNV and YYDKDF (reference sequence). CDR3 length equals 16 residues. The CDR3 protein is CATSRGQVPGIYEQYF. The CDR3 DNA sequence: TGTGCCACCAGCAGAGGACAGGTTCCAGGAATCTACGAGCAGTACTTC.

This rearrangement joins TRBV7-9 to TRBJ1-1; 9 bases agree with TRBD1. Germline V gives CDR1 SEHNR, CDR2 FQNEAQ (reference sequence). V shed 5 bases and J 0 bases; nucleotides not matched to a gene: 13. There are 18 residues in the CDR3. The CDR3 coding sequence is TGTGCCAGCAGCCCCCCCGGGACAGGGCTGCTGATGAACACTGAAGCTTTCTTT. This translates into CASSPPGTGLLMNTEAFF.

This clonotype was seen a handful of times. The chain couples TRBV7-2 to TRBJ2-3; 7 bases map to TRBD2. V gave up 3 bases and J gave up 9 bases; unmatched junction bases: 12. The CDR3 runs to 15 residues. The germline CDR1 and CDR2 sequences are SGHTA and FQGNSA. CDR3 loop: CASSFDILAGVTQYF. CDR3 DNA sequence: TGTGCCAGCAGCTTTGATATACTTGCGGGGGTCACGCAGTATTTT.

V usage is TRBV21-1 and J usage is TRBJ2-1; the DNA was not used to check the table's D call, TRBD1. TRBV21-1 is a pseudogene segment. The CDR3 extends over 11 amino acids. The CDR3, as DNA: TGTGCCAGACGAATGGGGGTACTGGAGTTCTTC. Its protein is CARRMGVLEFF.